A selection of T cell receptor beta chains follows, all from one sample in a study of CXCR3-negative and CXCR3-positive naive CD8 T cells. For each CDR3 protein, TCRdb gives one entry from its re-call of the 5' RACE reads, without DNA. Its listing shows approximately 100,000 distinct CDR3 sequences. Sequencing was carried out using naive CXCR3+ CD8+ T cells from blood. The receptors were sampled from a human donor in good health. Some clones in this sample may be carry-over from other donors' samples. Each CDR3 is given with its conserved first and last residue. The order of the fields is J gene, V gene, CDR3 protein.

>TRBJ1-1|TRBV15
CATSRGVFNTEAFF
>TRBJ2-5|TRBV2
CATLAGGRETQYF
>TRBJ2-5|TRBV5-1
CASVAEGGVTETQYF
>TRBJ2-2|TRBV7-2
CASSRARDGIDTGELFF
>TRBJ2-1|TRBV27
CASSSTAWTFSSGEQFF
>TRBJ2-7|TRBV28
CASSQLGGQGKGEQYF
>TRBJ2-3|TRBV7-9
CASSPRQGSGPTDTQYF
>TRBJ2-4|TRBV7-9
CASSSPLGPAKNIQYF
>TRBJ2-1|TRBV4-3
CASSQDLAGTTTYNEQFF
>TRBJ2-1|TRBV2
CAISDRANEQFF
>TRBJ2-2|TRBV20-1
CSARPLTGVDTGELFF
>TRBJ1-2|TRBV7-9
CASSLAGTGEGYTF
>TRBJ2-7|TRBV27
CASRTRGRDEQYF
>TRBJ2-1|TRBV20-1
CSARPKHGGKLAGASLTYNEQFF